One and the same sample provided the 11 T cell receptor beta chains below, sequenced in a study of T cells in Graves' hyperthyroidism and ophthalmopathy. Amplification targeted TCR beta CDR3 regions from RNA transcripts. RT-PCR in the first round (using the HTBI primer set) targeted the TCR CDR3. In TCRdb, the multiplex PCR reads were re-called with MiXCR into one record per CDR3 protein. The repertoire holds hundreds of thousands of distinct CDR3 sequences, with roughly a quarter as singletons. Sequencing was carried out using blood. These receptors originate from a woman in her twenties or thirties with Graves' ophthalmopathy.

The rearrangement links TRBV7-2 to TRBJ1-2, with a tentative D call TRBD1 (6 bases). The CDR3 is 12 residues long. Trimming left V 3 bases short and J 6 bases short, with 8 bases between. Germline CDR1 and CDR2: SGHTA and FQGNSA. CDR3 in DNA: TGTGCCAGCAGCTTCAACAGGGATGGCTACACCTTC. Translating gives CASSFNRDGYTF. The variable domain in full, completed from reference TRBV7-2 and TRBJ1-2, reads GAGVSQSPSNKVTEKGKDVELRCDPISGHTALYWYRQSLGQGLEFLIYFQGNSAPDKSGLPSDRFSAERTGGSVSTLTIQRTQQEDSAVYLCASSFNRDGYTFGSGTRLTVV.

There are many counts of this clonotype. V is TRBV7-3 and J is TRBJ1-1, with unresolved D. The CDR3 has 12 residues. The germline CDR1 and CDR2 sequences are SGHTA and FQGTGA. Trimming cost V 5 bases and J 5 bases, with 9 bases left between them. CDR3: CASSGVDTEAFF. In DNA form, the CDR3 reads TGTGCCAGCAGCGGGGTAGATACTGAAGCTTTCTTT.

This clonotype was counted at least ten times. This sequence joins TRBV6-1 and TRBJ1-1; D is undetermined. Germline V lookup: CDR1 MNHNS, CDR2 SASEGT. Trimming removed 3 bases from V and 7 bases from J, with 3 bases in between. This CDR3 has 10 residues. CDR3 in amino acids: CASSDGEAFF. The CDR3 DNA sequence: TGTGCCAGCAGTGATGGTGAAGCTTTCTTT.

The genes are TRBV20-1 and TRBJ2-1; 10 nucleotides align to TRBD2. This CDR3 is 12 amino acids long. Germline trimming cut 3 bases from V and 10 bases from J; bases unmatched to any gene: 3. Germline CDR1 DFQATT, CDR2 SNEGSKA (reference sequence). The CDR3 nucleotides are TGCAGTGCTAGTACTAGCGGGGAAGAGCAGTTCTTC. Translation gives CSASTSGEEQFF.

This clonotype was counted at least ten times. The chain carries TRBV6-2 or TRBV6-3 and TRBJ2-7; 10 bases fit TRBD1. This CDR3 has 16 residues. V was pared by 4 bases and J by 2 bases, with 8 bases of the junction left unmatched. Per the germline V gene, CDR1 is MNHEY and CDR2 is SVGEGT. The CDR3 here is CASSSRDRGYAYEQYF. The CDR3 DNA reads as TGTGCCAGCAGTTCCCGGGACAGGGGATACGCCTACGAGCAGTACTTC.

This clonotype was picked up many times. The CDR3 DNA reads TGTGCCAGCAGCTTAGTGAACAGTCCTTCCTACGAGCAGTACTTC. Encoded protein: CASSLVNSPSYEQYF. The genes are TRBV7-2 and TRBJ2-7, with D unresolved. The V gene's germline CDR1 is SGHTA and CDR2 FQGNSA. Trimming left V 1 base short and J 1 base short, with 11 bases between. The CDR3 runs to 15 residues.

In DNA, the CDR3 is TGCAGCGTTGACTACCAGAACACCGGGGAGCTGTTTTTT. This gives the protein CSVDYQNTGELFF. V and J are TRBV29-1 and TRBJ2-2, with D unresolved. V dropped 3 bases and J dropped 1 base, with 6 bases sitting between them. The CDR3 is 13 amino acids. Germline CDR1 reads SQVTM; CDR2 reads ANQGSEA.

This CDR3 is CASTLEDVPRGEQYF. CDR3 in DNA: TGTGCCAGCACCCTAGAGGACGTCCCCCGGGGGGAGCAGTACTTC. This rearrangement joins TRBV12-3 or TRBV12-4 to TRBJ2-7; perhaps TRBD2 as D (6 bases). V shed 7 bases and J shed 7 bases, with 23 bases lying between them. The CDR3 totals 15 residues.

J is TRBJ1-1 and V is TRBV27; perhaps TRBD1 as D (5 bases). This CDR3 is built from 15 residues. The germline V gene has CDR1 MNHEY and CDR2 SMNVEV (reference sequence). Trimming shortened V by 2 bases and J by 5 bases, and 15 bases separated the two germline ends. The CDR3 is CASSLGAGVGTEAFF. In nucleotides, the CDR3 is TGTGCCAGCAGTTTAGGGGCCGGGGTAGGAACTGAAGCTTTCTTT.

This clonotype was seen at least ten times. The CDR3 nucleotides read TGTGCCAGCAGTTTAGGTCGACAGCAGAACACTGAAGCTTTCTTT. It specifies CASSLGRQQNTEAFF. The chain employs TRBV12-3 or TRBV12-4 and TRBJ1-1; D perhaps matches TRBD1 (5 bases). The CDR3 is made up of 15 amino acids. V lost 1 base to trimming and J lost 1 base, with 10 bases between them.

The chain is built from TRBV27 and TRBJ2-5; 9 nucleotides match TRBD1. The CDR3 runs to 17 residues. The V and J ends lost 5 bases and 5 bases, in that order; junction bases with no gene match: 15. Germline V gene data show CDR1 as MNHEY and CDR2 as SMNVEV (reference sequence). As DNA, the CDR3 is TGTGCCAGCAGTAGAACAACCGGGACAGGGTTTCGGGAGACCCAGTACTTC. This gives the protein CASSRTTGTGFRETQYF.